Following are 26 T cell receptor beta chains from one sample sequenced in a study of Ad26.COV2.S vaccination and SARS-CoV-2 variants. The treatment is: around 19 received Ad26.COV2.S at low or high dose, single or two shots; about 5 received placebo; per-sample allocation not given. It was on day 63 after the first vaccine or placebo injection that samples were taken. Data came from immunoSEQ multiplex PCR; TCRdb stores just in-frame clones and leaves some out. Of around 300,000 clones in the sample, roughly nine tenths are singletons; the top ten hold around 5.5%. Source: peripheral blood, taken in a trial of Ad26.COV2.S vaccine versus placebo. These receptors were obtained from a person aged 18 to 65 who received the Ad26.COV2.S COVID-19 vaccine or a placebo.

This rearrangement joins TRBV6-2 or TRBV6-3 to TRBJ2-7, with D perhaps TRBD2 (5 bases). V was shortened by 5 bases and J by 4 bases, with 12 bases between the two germline ends. CDR1 and CDR2 (germline): MNHEY, SVGEGT. The CDR3 sequence is 13 residues long. DNA of the CDR3: TGTGCCAGCAGTCCCTCCGGAGGTTACGAGCAGTACGTC. This gives the protein CASSPSGGYEQYV.

This sequence joins TRBV30 and TRBJ2-2; D is perhaps TRBD2 (6 bases). The V and J ends lost 1 base and 6 bases respectively, with 15 bases between them. Germline V lookup: CDR1 GTSNPN, CDR2 SVGIG (reference sequence). CDR3 length: 15 amino acids. The CDR3 coding sequence is TGTGCCTGGAGTGGTTCCTTGGGACTTTCCGGGGAGCTGTTTTTT. Its translation is CAWSGSLGLSGELFF.

V and J are TRBV14 and TRBJ2-5; D is undetermined. The CDR3 spans 13 residues. Trimming took 6 bases from V and 4 from J, leaving 12 bases between them. CDR1 SGHDN and CDR2 FVKESK come from the germline V gene. CDR3 region: CASSSQPVETQYF. CDR3 nucleotide sequence: TGTGCCAGCAGTTCTCAGCCGGTAGAGACCCAGTACTTC.

The V gene is TRBV14, the J gene TRBJ2-1; D may be TRBD1 or TRBD2 (5 bases each). Trimming stripped 0 bases from V and 8 bases from J, with 8 bases between. The CDR3 spans 13 residues. Germline CDR1 is SGHDN and CDR2 is FVKESK. This CDR3 reads CASSQEWGYEQFF. CDR3 bases: TGTGCCAGCAGCCAAGAATGGGGGTATGAGCAGTTCTTC.

This chain joins TRBV27 and TRBJ1-1, with D possibly being TRBD1 (6 bases). CDR1 is MNHEY, CDR2 SMNVEV, per germline (reference sequence). The CDR3 is made up of 16 amino acids. V was pared by 6 bases and J by 5 bases, with 22 bases between. DNA of the CDR3: TGTGCCAGCAGCCCGGGACAACTCTTCGGATGGACTGAAGCTTTCTTT. Its protein is CASSPGQLFGWTEAFF.

The chain employs TRBV7-9 and TRBJ1-6, with D unresolved. The CDR3 runs to 13 residues. V lost 4 bases to trimming and J lost 5 bases, with 6 bases between them. The V gene's germline CDR1 is SEHNR and CDR2 FQNEAQ (reference sequence). CDR3: CASSSQNNSPLHF. The CDR3 nucleotides are TGTGCCAGCAGCTCGCAAAATAATTCACCCCTCCACTTT.

This sequence joins TRBV4-3 and TRBJ2-7; 7 bases match TRBD1. Germline lookup yields CDR1 LGHNA and CDR2 YSLEER. The CDR3 extends over 14 amino acids. V lost 7 bases to trimming and J lost 2 bases; unmatched junction nucleotides: 8. The CDR3 sequence: CASTYNRGTYEQYF. DNA of the CDR3: TGCGCCAGCACCTACAACAGGGGAACCTACGAGCAGTACTTC.

Turning to this clone: At one end the junction does not follow the germline gene, possibly because of a read error. This chain uses TRBV18 with TRBJ1-1; D not resolved. Germline V gene sequence: CDR1 KGHSH, CDR2 LQKENI. The CDR3 contains 11 residues. CDR3 residues: CASSPDGPPSF. The CDR3 bases are TGTGCCAGCTCACCAGACGGGCCCCCCTCCTTT.

The V and J genes are TRBV9 and TRBJ1-1, with D possibly matching TRBD1 (6 bases). The CDR3 runs to 13 residues. Trimming removed 5 bases at V and 5 bases at J, with 13 bases between. Germline lookup yields CDR1 SGDLS and CDR2 YYNGEE. Written as DNA, the CDR3 is TGTGCCAGCAGTGACCCAGGGGAAACTGAAGCTTTCTTT. It is translated as CASSDPGETEAFF.

This chain connects TRBV18 to TRBJ1-4; D is unresolved. The CDR3 has 14 amino acids. Germline CDR1 reads KGHSH; CDR2 reads LQKENI. V dropped 2 bases and J dropped 5 bases, with 9 bases sitting between them. The CDR3 region has the DNA TGTGCCAGCTCACCAATACAGAAAAATGAAAAACTGTTTTTT. The encoded protein is CASSPIQKNEKLFF.

V is TRBV7-2 and J is TRBJ2-7; D ambiguous. Trimming left V 1 base short and J 7 bases short, with 11 bases between. Germline CDR1 SGHTA, CDR2 FQGNSA. The CDR3 extends over 13 amino acids. CDR3 nucleotides: TGTGCCAGCAGCTTAGTACCCTCTGGGGAGCAGTACGTC. This encodes CASSLVPSGEQYV.

The V gene is TRBV18, the J gene TRBJ1-2; 9 positions match TRBD1. CDR3 length: 19 residues. Germline V gives CDR1 KGHSH, CDR2 LQKENI. With V trimmed by 2 bases and J by 3 bases, 16 bases remained unmatched. CDR3 region: CASSPTPDRGALMYYGYTF. The CDR3 coding sequence is TGTGCCAGCTCACCAACACCGGACAGGGGTGCTTTAATGTACTATGGCTACACCTTC.

The V and J genes are TRBV6-2 or TRBV6-3 and TRBJ1-1; D remains ambiguous. CDR3 length: 16 residues. Trimming took off 0 bases at V and 1 base at J, with 12 bases between the two ends. CDR1 MNHEY and CDR2 SVGEGT come from the germline V gene. In nucleotides, the CDR3 is TGTGCCAGCAGTTACTCTAGTAGGACGGCGAACACTGAAGCTTTCTTT. Its protein product is CASSYSSRTANTEAFF.

The rearrangement uses TRBV27 and TRBJ2-3, with 12 bases aligning to TRBD2. The germline V gene encodes CDR1 MNHEY and CDR2 SMNVEV (reference sequence). The CDR3 has 19 residues. Trimming cost V 2 bases and J 0 bases; bases outside gene matches: 9. In DNA form, the CDR3 reads TGTGCCAGCAGTTTAAGGGGAGGACTAGCGGGATATAGCACAGATACGCAGTATTTT. Translated, it gives CASSLRGGLAGYSTDTQYF.

The rearrangement uses TRBV9 and TRBJ1-1, with no clear D. The CDR3 extends over 13 amino acids. Looked up from germline, CDR1 is SGDLS and CDR2 is YYNGEE. V lost 3 bases and J 3 bases, leaving 9 bases between the germline ends. In DNA form, the CDR3 reads TGTGCCAGCAGCGCCACTAGGGACACTGAAGCTTTCTTT. It translates to CASSATRDTEAFF.

V gene TRBV23-1 combines with J gene TRBJ1-5, with a possible D match to TRBD1 (5 bases). TRBV23-1 is flagged as an ORF with uncertain function. The CDR3 spans 13 residues. V dropped 7 bases and J dropped 6 bases, with 13 bases sitting between them. CDR3 coding DNA: TGCGCCAGCACCGGTCAAGGGGCTCAGCCCCAGCATTTT. Protein product: CASTGQGAQPQHF.

The J gene is TRBJ1-2, the V gene TRBV23-1; D is undetermined. TRBV23-1 is flagged as an ORF with uncertain function. CDR3 length: 15 amino acids. Trimming pared 4 bases from V and 0 bases from J, leaving 12 bases between. The CDR3 loop is CASSLSADPNYGYTF. The CDR3 nucleotides read TGCGCCAGCAGTCTTTCGGCAGACCCTAACTATGGCTACACCTTC.

The chain links TRBV27 to TRBJ2-1, with 8 bases aligning to TRBD2. V trimming: 0 bases; J trimming: 3 bases; junction bases outside the gene matches: 4. The germline V gene encodes CDR1 MNHEY and CDR2 SMNVEV (reference sequence). The CDR3 is 16 residues long. The CDR3 bases are TGTGCCAGCAGTTTATCCGCGGGAGGCCTCTACAATGAGCAGTTCTTC. The encoded protein is CASSLSAGGLYNEQFF.

This rearrangement joins TRBV7-2 to TRBJ2-1, with D perhaps matching TRBD2 (6 bases). CDR1 and CDR2 (germline): SGHTA, FQGNSA. The CDR3 totals 16 residues. V was trimmed by 2 bases and J by 3 bases, leaving 14 bases between them. CDR3 coding DNA: TGTGCCAGCAGCTTAACCGCGGGAATGAGCTACAATGAGCAGTTCTTC. Translated, it gives CASSLTAGMSYNEQFF.

The chain employs TRBV6-5 and TRBJ1-6; D is possibly TRBD1 (6 bases). Germline V gene sequence: CDR1 MNHEY, CDR2 SVGAGI. The length of the CDR3 is 13 residues. With 5 bases removed from V and 7 bases from J, the gap between germline ends came to 9 bases. CDR3 nucleotides: TGTGCCAGCAGTCCCGGACAGAATTCACCCCTCCACTTT. Amino acids: CASSPGQNSPLHF.

Notes on this clone: The same CDR3 also results from other DNA sequences found in this sample. The J gene is TRBJ1-5, the V gene TRBV28; no firm D call. Germline CDR1 is MDHEN and CDR2 is SYDVKM. V shed 3 bases and J shed 2 bases, with 2 bases lying between them. The CDR3 runs 12 residues. DNA of the CDR3: TGTGCCAGCAGTTTTGGCAATCAGCCCCAGCATTTT. Its protein is CASSFGNQPQHF.

The chain couples TRBV2 to TRBJ1-4, with 8 bases matching TRBD1. The CDR3 extends over 15 amino acids. The V and J ends lost 5 bases and 7 bases, in that order; junction bases with no gene match: 9. Germline CDR1 SNHLY, CDR2 FYNNEI. This CDR3 is CASSFLQGGGEKLFF. CDR3 sequence (DNA): TGTGCCAGCAGTTTCCTACAGGGGGGAGGTGAAAAACTGTTTTTT.

This clone was counted a single time. The chain is built from TRBV7-9 and TRBJ1-2; D is perhaps TRBD1 (5 bases). From germline, CDR1 is SEHNR and CDR2 FQNEAQ (reference sequence). The CDR3 is 17 amino acids. Between the trimmed V and J ends, which lost 2 bases and 0 bases, there was a span of 16 bases. CDR3 protein: CASSLTGRRGANYGYTF. The CDR3 nucleotides are TGTGCCAGCAGCTTAACGGGCCGGAGAGGGGCTAACTATGGCTACACCTTC.

This clone has only a few counts. The rearrangement joins TRBV28 to TRBJ1-1; 10 nucleotides agree with TRBD1. The length of the CDR3 is 16 residues. The ends lost 5 bases at V and 0 bases at J; junction bases unmatched: 6. The germline CDR1 and CDR2 sequences are MDHEN and SYDVKM. The CDR3 DNA reads TGTGCCAGCAGTAGTTTGGGACAGGGGATGAACACTGAAGCTTTCTTT. This sequence encodes CASSSLGQGMNTEAFF.

The chain is built from TRBV5-4 and TRBJ2-1; D is unclear. Germline values: CDR1 SGHNT, CDR2 YYREEE (reference sequence). CDR3 length equals 13 residues. Trimming removed 6 bases at V and 5 bases at J, with 12 bases between. The CDR3 sequence: CASTFPTDNEQFF. The CDR3 nucleotides are TGTGCCAGCACCTTTCCGACGGACAATGAGCAGTTCTTC.

A note on this clone: Other DNA sequences within the sample encode an identical CDR3. The chain combines TRBV18 with TRBJ1-2; D ambiguous. This CDR3 is built from 14 residues. The V gene lost 0 bases and the J gene lost 4 bases, with 9 bases spanning the gap. The germline CDR1 and CDR2 sequences are KGHSH and LQKENI. In nucleotides, the CDR3 is TGTGCCAGCTCACCACCGGAGGTGGGCTATGGCTACACCTTC. This sequence encodes CASSPPEVGYGYTF.